These 21 T cell receptor beta chains came from one sample sequenced in a study of blood T cell repertoires in COVID-19. Sequencing was performed with immunoSEQ multiplex PCR; in TCRdb, only in-frame clones are kept and a portion is missing. The table has about 45,000 clones, around 87% seen once. Sequencing was performed on peripheral blood. The receptors derive from a woman of 80 years or more in a cohort sampled during active or convalescent COVID-19.

This clone was counted only a few times. The V gene is TRBV18, the J gene TRBJ1-1; no definite D call. From germline, CDR1 is KGHSH and CDR2 LQKENI. CDR3 size: 13 residues. Between the trimmed V and J ends, which lost 2 bases and 3 bases, there was a span of 7 bases. The CDR3 here is CASSPTTYTEAFF. CDR3 bases: TGTGCCAGCTCACCAACTACATACACTGAAGCTTTCTTT.

V gene TRBV5-8 combines with J gene TRBJ1-1; 7 nucleotides line up with TRBD1. From germline, CDR1 is SGHTS and CDR2 YDEGEE. The CDR3 contains 15 residues. V shed 0 bases and J 6 bases; nucleotides not matched to a gene: 8. CDR3 nucleotide sequence: TGTGCCAGCAGCTTGGGGGCAGGGGGAGTCGCTGAAGCTTTCTTT. It translates to CASSLGAGGVAEAFF.

The chain couples TRBV2 to TRBJ2-3, with a possible D match to TRBD2 (7 bases). Trimming took off 7 bases at V and 3 bases at J, with 17 bases between the two ends. The length of the CDR3 is 15 residues. Germline V gene sequence: CDR1 SNHLY, CDR2 FYNNEI. The CDR3 bases are TGTGCCAGCATCGGCGCGGGGGCTTGGACAGATACGCAGTATTTT. Encoded protein: CASIGAGAWTDTQYF.

The chain carries TRBV9 and TRBJ2-3, with TRBD2 matching over 10 bases. There are 15 residues in the CDR3. With V trimmed by 2 bases and J by 2 bases, 2 bases remained unmatched. Looked up from germline, CDR1 is SGDLS and CDR2 is YYNGEE. DNA of the CDR3: TGTGCCAGCAGCGTTAGCGGGAGGCCCACAGATACGCAGTATTTT. This sequence encodes CASSVSGRPTDTQYF.

The gene calls are TRBV7-9 and TRBJ2-3, with 8 bases aligning to TRBD1. The V gene end was trimmed by 5 bases and the J gene end by 4 bases; junction bases not matched to a gene: 11. Per the germline V gene, CDR1 is SEHNR and CDR2 is FQNEAQ (reference sequence). The CDR3 runs 16 residues. The CDR3 reads CASSPPAGGGSDTQYF. The CDR3 DNA sequence: TGTGCCAGCAGCCCCCCGGCAGGGGGCGGCTCAGATACGCAGTATTTT.

In its sample, this clone was seen once. J is TRBJ2-5 and V is TRBV11-3, with 9 nucleotides matching TRBD1. After removal of 1 base from V and 2 bases from J, the junction contained 5 bases not matched to a gene. This CDR3 spans 16 amino acids. Germline V gene sequence: CDR1 SGHNT, CDR2 YENEEA. The CDR3 DNA reads as TGTGCCAGCAGCTTAGGAAACAGGGGGCGGCAAGAGACCCAGTACTTC. Translating gives CASSLGNRGRQETQYF.

This rearrangement joins TRBV9 to TRBJ1-6; 11 bases fit TRBD1. Germline-derived CDR1 and CDR2 are SGDLS and YYNGEE. The CDR3 is made up of 18 amino acids. Trimming at V came to 8 bases and at J to 6 bases, leaving 16 bases not matched to a gene. The CDR3 spells CASSRTGGKGSGNSPLHF. The CDR3 DNA reads as TGTGCCAGTTCCAGGACAGGGGGCAAGGGATCGGGTAATTCACCCCTCCACTTT. Full variable domain (rest looked up from reference TRBV9 and TRBJ1-6): DSGVTQTPKHLITATGQRVTLRCSPRSGDLSVYWYQQSLDQGLQFLIQYYNGEERAKGNILERFSAQQFPDLHSELNLSSLELGDSALYFCASSRTGGKGSGNSPLHFGNGTRLTVT.

V gene TRBV3-1 (or the pseudogene TRBV3-2) combines with J gene TRBJ2-5, with 9 nucleotides matching TRBD2. The CDR3 is 17 amino acids. Germline CDR1 reads LGHDT; CDR2 reads YNNKEL (reference sequence). V was pared by 1 base and J by 0 bases, with 6 bases of the junction left unmatched. The CDR3 reads CASSQVASGAYQETQYF. CDR3 bases: TGTGCCAGCAGCCAAGTGGCTAGCGGGGCGTACCAAGAGACCCAGTACTTC.

The rearrangement uses TRBV9 and TRBJ2-7, with D possibly TRBD1 on 6 matching bases. V was clipped by 2 bases and J by 5 bases, with 14 bases between them. Germline-derived CDR1 and CDR2 are SGDLS and YYNGEE. The CDR3 extends over 14 amino acids. CDR3 sequence reads: CASSVRGSAHEQYF. In nucleotides, the CDR3 is TGTGCCAGCAGCGTGAGGGGGAGTGCCCACGAGCAGTACTTC.

The chain has TRBV7-2 and TRBJ2-7, with 11 bases identical to TRBD1. The trim removed 4 bases at V and 6 bases at J, leaving 11 bases unmatched. Germline V lookup: CDR1 SGHTA, CDR2 FQGNSA. The CDR3 extends over 16 amino acids. Written as DNA, the CDR3 is TGTGCCAGCAGCTCACGGACAGGGGGCGCCAGTGGCGAGCAGTACTTC. This translates into CASSSRTGGASGEQYF.

Only one count was recorded for this clone. The J gene is TRBJ1-1, the V gene TRBV30; 7 nucleotides align to TRBD1. The V segment lost 0 bases and the J segment 4 bases; nucleotides outside the gene matches: 5. The CDR3 contains 14 residues. CDR1 and CDR2 from the germline V gene are GTSNPN and SVGIG (reference sequence). The CDR3 reads CAWSVPGGGTEAFF. The CDR3 nucleotides read TGTGCCTGGAGTGTCCCAGGGGGAGGCACTGAAGCTTTCTTT.

The J gene is TRBJ2-7, the V gene TRBV9; the D gene is possibly TRBD1 (6 bases). The CDR3 is 14 amino acids. V was shortened by 2 bases and J by 3 bases, with 12 bases between the two germline ends. Germline V lookup: CDR1 SGDLS, CDR2 YYNGEE. The CDR3 DNA sequence: TGTGCCAGCAGCGTGGACAGTTTAAGCTACGAGCAGTACTTC. This codes for CASSVDSLSYEQYF.

The CDR3 here is CASSPLQGRGLFF. The CDR3 coding sequence is TGTGCCAGCAGCCCCCTTCAGGGAAGGGGGCTGTTTTTT. This chain connects TRBV6-2 or TRBV6-3 to TRBJ2-2; a possible D gene is TRBD1 (5 bases). Per the germline V gene, CDR1 is MNHEY and CDR2 is SVGEGT. Trimming took 6 bases from V and 13 from J, leaving 18 bases between them. This CDR3 has 13 amino acids.

This clone has a single count. The chain joins TRBV11-3 to TRBJ2-7; 7 bases are a match to TRBD1. The CDR3 has 13 amino acids. Losses at the gene ends were 4 bases for V and 4 bases for J; bases not matched to a gene: 4. Germline loops: CDR1 SGHNT, CDR2 YENEEA. CDR3 sequence (DNA): TGTGCCAGCAGCTCCCCACAGGGGTACGAGCAGTACTTC. It encodes CASSSPQGYEQYF.

This clone is medium-sized in the sample. The V and J genes are TRBV9 and TRBJ2-3, with D perhaps TRBD2 (5 bases). The CDR3 totals 13 residues. From germline, CDR1 is SGDLS and CDR2 YYNGEE. V was pared by 4 bases and J by 4 bases, with 10 bases between. The CDR3 spells CASSIRGADTQYF. Here the CDR3 DNA reads TGTGCCAGCAGCATTCGGGGTGCAGATACGCAGTATTTT.

This rearrangement joins TRBV30 to TRBJ1-1; D is undetermined. The CDR3 covers 12 residues. The V gene's germline CDR1 is GTSNPN and CDR2 SVGIG (reference sequence). Trimming removed 4 bases at V and 0 bases at J, with 6 bases between. The CDR3 DNA reads as TGTGCCTGGACACCAGTGAACACTGAAGCTTTCTTT. Amino acids: CAWTPVNTEAFF. Using reference TRBV30 and TRBJ1-1 for the parts outside the CDR3, the full variable domain is SQTIHQWPATLVQPVGSPLSLECTVEGTSNPNLYWYRQAAGRGLQLLFYSVGIGQISSEVPQNLSASRPQDRQFILSSKKLLLSDSGFYLCAWTPVNTEAFFGQGTRLTVV.

The chain couples TRBV2 to TRBJ1-4; 10 bases fit TRBD1. Germline-derived CDR1 and CDR2 are SNHLY and FYNNEI. V shed 10 bases, J shed 14 bases, and the junction held 10 bases outside the gene matches. The CDR3 consists of 12 residues. In nucleotides, the CDR3 is TGTGCCATACTTAGGGACAGGGGATTTCTGTTTTTT. This encodes CAILRDRGFLFF.

The V call is TRBV9, the J call TRBJ2-2; D is ambiguous. CDR1 and CDR2 from the germline V gene are SGDLS and YYNGEE. The germline V and J ends were trimmed by 2 bases and 10 bases, with 9 bases remaining between them. The CDR3 length is 12 residues. The CDR3 loop is CASSVPRAELFF. The CDR3 coding sequence is TGTGCCAGCAGCGTTCCTCGAGCGGAGCTGTTTTTT.

The chain has TRBV10-3 and TRBJ1-5; possible D gene TRBD1, 5 bases. From germline, CDR1 is ENHRY and CDR2 SYGVKD. CDR3 length: 15 residues. Trimming took 2 bases from V and 3 from J, leaving 11 bases between them. The CDR3 here is CAISEVLTDNQPQHF. CDR3 nucleotide sequence: TGTGCCATCAGTGAGGTTTTGACAGACAATCAGCCCCAGCATTTT.

The rearrangement links TRBV7-2 to TRBJ1-5, with D perhaps TRBD1 (6 bases). V was shortened by 5 bases and J by 4 bases, with 12 bases between the two germline ends. Germline loops: CDR1 SGHTA, CDR2 FQGNSA. This CDR3 is built from 14 residues. In DNA form, the CDR3 reads TGTGCCAGCAGCCCAGGGGTAGGGAATCAGCCCCAGCATTTT. Translated, it gives CASSPGVGNQPQHF.

The genes are TRBV24-1 and TRBJ2-1; D might be TRBD1 (5 bases). Looked up from germline, CDR1 is KGHDR and CDR2 is SFDVKD. CDR3 length equals 14 residues. V gave up 9 bases and J gave up 5 bases, with 16 bases separating them. The DNA for the CDR3 is TGTGCCACCTCGACCCCGCCCAGGGACAATGAGCAGTTCTTC. This translates into CATSTPPRDNEQFF.